These 12 T cell receptor beta chains came from one sample sequenced in a study of T cells after yellow fever vaccination. TCRdb ran MiXCR on the 5' RACE reads and lists one entry per CDR3 protein. The sample carries about 630,000 distinct CDR3 sequences, 10% to 15% recorded once. The sample here was PBMCs, taken on the day of the yellow fever booster vaccination. Every receptor here comes from a man aged 30-40 years who received the YFV17D yellow fever vaccine.

V and J are TRBV18 and TRBJ2-7, with 13 positions matching TRBD2. Germline CDR1 and CDR2: KGHSH and LQKENI. The junction had 14 bases not matched to a gene; V was cut back by 5 bases and J by 7 bases. The length of the CDR3 is 17 residues. CDR3 protein: CASSAGTSGTGLVEQYF. The CDR3 DNA reads TGTGCCAGCTCAGCCGGGACTAGCGGGACCGGCCTTGTGGAGCAGTACTTC.

There are a few counts of this clonotype. CDR3 DNA: TGCGCCAGCAGTCAAGAGTTGGCGAGGACAAATTCACCCCTCCACTTT. This gives the protein CASSQELARTNSPLHF. This chain joins TRBV5-1 and TRBJ1-6; perhaps TRBD1 as D (5 bases). This CDR3 is 16 amino acids long. Trimming cost V 5 bases and J 7 bases, with 19 bases left between them. The V gene's germline CDR1 is SGHRS and CDR2 YFSETQ.

The table lists this clonotype with a few counts. The genes are TRBV5-1 and TRBJ2-7; maybe TRBD2 (6 bases). The V end lost 4 bases, the J end lost 0 bases, and 11 bases lay between the germline ends. The germline V gene has CDR1 SGHRS and CDR2 YFSETQ. The CDR3 is 14 amino acids. This CDR3 is CASSPVRDSYEQYF. For the CDR3, the DNA is TGCGCCAGCAGCCCGGTGCGGGACTCCTACGAGCAGTACTTC.

The V gene is TRBV12-3 or TRBV12-4, the J gene TRBJ2-1; 9 nucleotides agree with TRBD2. V trimming: 3 bases; J trimming: 4 bases; junction bases outside the gene matches: 13. The CDR3 runs 18 residues. The CDR3 DNA reads as TGTGCCAGCAGTTTGGGCGGGGGAAAGCGGGAGGTTTACAATGAGCAGTTCTTC. Protein product: CASSLGGGKREVYNEQFF.

This clonotype was recorded a few times. The gene calls are TRBV6-1 and TRBJ2-7, with 10 bases fitting TRBD2. V dropped 8 bases and J dropped 2; count of bases not matched to a gene: 6. CDR3 length equals 14 residues. Germline assignment: CDR1 MNHNS and CDR2 SASEGT. CDR3 loop: CASDSSGSAYEQYF. The CDR3 nucleotides are TGTGCCAGCGACTCTAGCGGGAGCGCCTACGAGCAGTACTTC.

This clonotype was found many times. The CDR3 here is CASSYSRAWNNEQFF. CDR3 nucleotide sequence: TGTGCCAGCAGTTACTCGCGGGCGTGGAACAATGAGCAGTTCTTC. J is TRBJ2-1 and V is TRBV6-5; maybe TRBD2 (5 bases). Trimming removed 0 bases from V and 5 bases from J, with 11 bases in between. The CDR3 consists of 15 residues. Per the germline V gene, CDR1 is MNHEY and CDR2 is SVGAGI.

V gene TRBV7-9 combines with J gene TRBJ2-1; D gene unclear. CDR3 length equals 15 residues. V was shortened by 5 bases and J by 5 bases, with 16 bases between the two germline ends. Per germline, CDR1 SEHNR and CDR2 FQNEAQ (reference sequence). The CDR3 here is CASSARTLHDNEQFF. CDR3 nucleotide sequence: TGTGCCAGCAGCGCCCGGACCCTCCATGACAATGAGCAGTTCTTC.

V and J are TRBV30 and TRBJ2-3; a weak D match, TRBD2 (7 bases). Looked up from germline, CDR1 is GTSNPN and CDR2 is SVGIG (reference sequence). This CDR3 is 14 amino acids long. In DNA, the CDR3 is TGTGCTCGAGAGGCGGGGGCTATAACAGATACGCAGTATTTT. This codes for CAREAGAITDTQYF. The full variable domain, in which reference TRBV30 and TRBJ2-3 provide the parts outside the CDR3, is SQTIHQWPATLVQPVGSPLSLECTVEGTSNPNLYWYRQAAGRGLQLLFYSVGIGQISSEVPQNLSASRPQDRQFILSSKKLLLSDSGFYLCAREAGAITDTQYFGPGTRLTVL.

The rearrangement links TRBV20-1 to TRBJ2-7; the D gene is possibly TRBD1 (5 bases). Trimming removed 4 bases at V and 3 bases at J, with 19 bases between. CDR1 and CDR2 from the germline V gene are DFQATT and SNEGSKA (reference sequence). The CDR3 runs 15 residues. CDR3 amino acids: CSAKRPLGESYEQYF. The CDR3 DNA sequence: TGCAGTGCTAAACGACCCCTAGGGGAAAGCTACGAGCAGTACTTC.

This clonotype was detected a few times. This sequence joins TRBV6-1 and TRBJ2-7; D unresolved. V gave up 4 bases and J gave up 5 bases, with 15 bases separating them. CDR1 and CDR2 from the germline V gene are MNHNS and SASEGT. CDR3 size: 14 residues. The CDR3 nucleotides are TGTGCCAGCAGTGCATCGGACGCCGGCCACGAGCAGTACTTC. Translated: CASSASDAGHEQYF.

The chain links TRBV6-2 or TRBV6-3 to TRBJ2-5; weak D call: TRBD2 (6 bases). This CDR3 spans 15 amino acids. In germline, CDR1 is MNHEY, CDR2 SVGEGT. Trimming left V 5 bases short and J 1 base short, with 14 bases between. Here the CDR3 DNA reads TGTGCCAGCAGTCGCGGGGTAGGAACCCAAGAGACCCAGTACTTC. Translated, it gives CASSRGVGTQETQYF.

This chain links TRBV7-6 with TRBJ2-5; D perhaps matches TRBD1 (6 bases). Germline values: CDR1 SGHVS, CDR2 FNYEAQ. V was cut by 5 bases and J by 1 base, with 14 bases left in between. The CDR3 loop spans 15 amino acids. The CDR3 DNA is TGTGCCAGCAGCACCCGTACAGGGCTCCAAGAGACCCAGTACTTC. Its translation is CASSTRTGLQETQYF.